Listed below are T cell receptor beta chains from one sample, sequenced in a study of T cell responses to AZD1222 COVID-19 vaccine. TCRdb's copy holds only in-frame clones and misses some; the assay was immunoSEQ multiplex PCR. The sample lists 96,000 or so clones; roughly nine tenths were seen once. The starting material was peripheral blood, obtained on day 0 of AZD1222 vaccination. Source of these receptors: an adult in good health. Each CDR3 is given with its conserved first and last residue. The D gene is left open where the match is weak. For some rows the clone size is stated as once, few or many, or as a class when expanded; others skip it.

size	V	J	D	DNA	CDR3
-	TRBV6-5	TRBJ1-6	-	TGTGCCAGCACGTCCGGGGGCCCTAATAATTCACCCCTCCACTTT	CASTSGGPNNSPLHF
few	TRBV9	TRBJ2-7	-	TGTGCCAGCAGCGTAGGGCCCAGGGCGTACGAGCAGTACTTC	CASSVGPRAYEQYF
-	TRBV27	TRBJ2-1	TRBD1	TGTGCCAGCAGTACGAACAGGGGGCGGATTATGATCAATGAGCAGTTCTTC	CASSTNRGRIMINEQFF
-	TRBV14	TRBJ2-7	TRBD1	TGTGCCAGCAGCCCTCACACCGGGACAGGAATACGCGAGCAGTACTTC	CASSPHTGTGIREQYF
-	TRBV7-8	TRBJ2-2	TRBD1	TGTGCCAGCAGCTTTTATAGGGGGCGCAGGTCCGGGGAGCTGTTTTTT	CASSFYRGRRSGELFF
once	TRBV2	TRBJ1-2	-	TGTGCCAGCAGTGACTACAGGGTCGGGGGCTACACCTTC	CASSDYRVGGYTF
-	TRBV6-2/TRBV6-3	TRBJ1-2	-	TGTGCCAGCAGTTATGGGCCTTGGGCTGGCTACACCTTC	CASSYGPWAGYTF
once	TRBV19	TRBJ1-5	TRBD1	TGTGCCAGTAGTTTTACAGGGGAAGGAAGGCAGCCCCAGCATTTT	CASSFTGEGRQPQHF
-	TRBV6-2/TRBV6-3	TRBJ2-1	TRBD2	TGTGCCAGCAGTTACGGCGGGGGGGGCTCCTACAATGAGCAGTTCTTC	CASSYGGGGSYNEQFF
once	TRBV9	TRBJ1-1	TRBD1	TGTGCCAGCAGCGCATCAATTCAGGGGGCGTATAGTGAAGCTTTCTTT	CASSASIQGAYSEAFF
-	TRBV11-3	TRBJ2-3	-	TGTGCCAGCAGCCCAGGGGCGGGGAGCACAGATACGCAGTATTTT	CASSPGAGSTDTQYF
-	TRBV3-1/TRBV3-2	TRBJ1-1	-	TGTGCCAGCAGCCAGTCGCCCTTGAAAGCTTTCTTT	CASSQSPLKAFF
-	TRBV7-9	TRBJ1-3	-	TGTGCCAGCAGCTTAGAGGTCGGTGCGGGAAACACCATATATTTT	CASSLEVGAGNTIYF
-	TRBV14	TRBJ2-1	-	TGTGCCAGCAGCCTTACCGTGGGAGTGAATGAGCAGTTCTTC	CASSLTVGVNEQFF
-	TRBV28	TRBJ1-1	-	TGTGCCGGCAGTTCCATGAACACTGAAGCTTTCTTT	CAGSSMNTEAFF
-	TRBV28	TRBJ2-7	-	TGTGCCAGCAGTTTATCTGGGGGCACTGCCTACGAGCAGTACTTC	CASSLSGGTAYEQYF
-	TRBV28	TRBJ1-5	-	TGTGCCAGCACCCACACCGGGGCAGCTCAATATAGCAATCAGCCCCAGCATTTT	CASTHTGAAQYSNQPQHF
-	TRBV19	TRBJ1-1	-	TGTGCCAGTAGTATGTCCGGGACGGCGAACACTGAAGCTTTCTTT	CASSMSGTANTEAFF
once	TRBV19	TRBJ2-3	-	TGTGCCAGTAGTCCGACAGGCGACCTAGGCTGGGCAGATACGCAGTATTTT	CASSPTGDLGWADTQYF
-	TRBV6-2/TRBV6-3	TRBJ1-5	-	TGTGCCAGCAGCCCTTACAATCAGCCCCAGCATTTT	CASSPYNQPQHF
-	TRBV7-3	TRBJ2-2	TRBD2	TGTGCCAGCAGCCTGGGACTAGCGGGGGGATACACCGGGGAGCTGTTTTTT	CASSLGLAGGYTGELFF
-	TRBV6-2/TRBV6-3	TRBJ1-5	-	TGTGCCAGCAGTTACTCGAGACAGTTCAATCAGCCCCAGCATTTT	CASSYSRQFNQPQHF
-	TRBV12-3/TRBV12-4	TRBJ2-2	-	TGTGCCAGCAGTCGTACTAGCACCGGGGAGCTGTTTTTT	CASSRTSTGELFF
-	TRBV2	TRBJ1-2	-	TGTGCCAGCAGTGAAACTAGGGGCGTAGGCTATGGCTACACCTTC	CASSETRGVGYGYTF
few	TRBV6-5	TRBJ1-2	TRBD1	TGTGCCAGCAGGAAGACAGGGACCTTCGATGGCTACACCTTC	CASRKTGTFDGYTF
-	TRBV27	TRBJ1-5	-	TGTGCCAGCAGCCCAAGAACGGGTTGGAATCAGCCCCAGCATTTT	CASSPRTGWNQPQHF
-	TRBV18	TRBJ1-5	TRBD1	TGTGCCAGCTCACCCGGGACAGGCGGCAATCAGCCCCAGCATTTT	CASSPGTGGNQPQHF
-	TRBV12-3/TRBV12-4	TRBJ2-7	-	TGTGCCAGCAGTCGACTAGTGTTCGGCGAGCAGTACTTC	CASSRLVFGEQYF
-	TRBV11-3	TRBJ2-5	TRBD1	TGTGCCAGCAGCCCGGGACAGGGTTTCCGGGAGACCCAGTACTTC	CASSPGQGFRETQYF
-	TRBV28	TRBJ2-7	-	TGTGCCAGCAGTTTATACAGGACTTTCTCCTACGAGCAGTACTTC	CASSLYRTFSYEQYF
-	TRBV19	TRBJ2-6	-	TGTGCCAGTAGTTGGACAAGGAGTACCATTTACCACTCTGGGGCCAACGTCCTGACTTTC	CASSWTRSTIYHSGANVLTF